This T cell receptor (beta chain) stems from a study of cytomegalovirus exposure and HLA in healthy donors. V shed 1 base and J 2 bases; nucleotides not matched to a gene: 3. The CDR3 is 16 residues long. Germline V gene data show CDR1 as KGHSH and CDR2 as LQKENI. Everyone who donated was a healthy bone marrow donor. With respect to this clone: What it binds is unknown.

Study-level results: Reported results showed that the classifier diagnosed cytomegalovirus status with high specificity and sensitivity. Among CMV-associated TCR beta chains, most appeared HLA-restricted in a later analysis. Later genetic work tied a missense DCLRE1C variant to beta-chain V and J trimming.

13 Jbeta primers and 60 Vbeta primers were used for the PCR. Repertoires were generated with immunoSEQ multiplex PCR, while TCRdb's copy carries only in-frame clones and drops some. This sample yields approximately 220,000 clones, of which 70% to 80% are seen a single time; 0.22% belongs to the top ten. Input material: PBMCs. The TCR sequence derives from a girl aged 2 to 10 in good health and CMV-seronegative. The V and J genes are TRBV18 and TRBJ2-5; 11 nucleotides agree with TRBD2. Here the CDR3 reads CASSPLAGGTQETQYF. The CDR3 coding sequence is TGTGCCAGCTCACCACTAGCGGGAGGGACTCAAGAGACCCAGTACTTC.